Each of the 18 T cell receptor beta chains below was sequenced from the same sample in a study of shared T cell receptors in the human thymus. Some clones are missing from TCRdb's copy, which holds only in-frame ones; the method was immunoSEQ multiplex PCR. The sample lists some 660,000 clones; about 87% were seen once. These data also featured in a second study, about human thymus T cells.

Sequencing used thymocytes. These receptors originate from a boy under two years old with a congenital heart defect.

The CDR3 here is CASSFPGGSNSPLHF. DNA for the CDR3: TGTGCCAGCAGTTTCCCAGGGGGTAGCAATTCACCCCTCCACTTT. This chain joins TRBV28 and TRBJ1-6, with TRBD1 matching over 7 bases. CDR1 is MDHEN and CDR2 is SYDVKM in the germline V gene. J gave up 7 bases and V 3 bases, and 6 bases lay outside the gene matches. The CDR3 totals 15 residues.

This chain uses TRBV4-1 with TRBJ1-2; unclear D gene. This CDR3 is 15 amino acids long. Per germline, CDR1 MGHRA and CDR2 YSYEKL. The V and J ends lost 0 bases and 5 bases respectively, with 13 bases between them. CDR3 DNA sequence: TGCGCCAGCAGCCAAGATCAGGTGGCAGCTTATGGCTACACCTTC. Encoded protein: CASSQDQVAAYGYTF.

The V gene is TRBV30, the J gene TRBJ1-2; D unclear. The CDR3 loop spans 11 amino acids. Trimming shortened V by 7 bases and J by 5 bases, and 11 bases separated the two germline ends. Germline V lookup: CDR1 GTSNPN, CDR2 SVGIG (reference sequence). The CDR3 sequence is CASRLVYGYTF. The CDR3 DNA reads TGTGCCTCAAGACTGGTATATGGCTACACCTTC. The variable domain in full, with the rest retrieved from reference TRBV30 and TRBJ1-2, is SQTIHQWPATLVQPVGSPLSLECTVEGTSNPNLYWYRQAAGRGLQLLFYSVGIGQISSEVPQNLSASRPQDRQFILSSKKLLLSDSGFYLCASRLVYGYTFGSGTRLTVV.

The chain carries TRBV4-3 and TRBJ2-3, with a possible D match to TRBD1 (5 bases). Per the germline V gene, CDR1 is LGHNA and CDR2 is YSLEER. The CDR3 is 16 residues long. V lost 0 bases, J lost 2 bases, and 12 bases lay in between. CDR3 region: CASSQELGAHTDTQYF. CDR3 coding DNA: TGCGCCAGCAGCCAAGAGTTAGGGGCACACACAGATACGCAGTATTTT.

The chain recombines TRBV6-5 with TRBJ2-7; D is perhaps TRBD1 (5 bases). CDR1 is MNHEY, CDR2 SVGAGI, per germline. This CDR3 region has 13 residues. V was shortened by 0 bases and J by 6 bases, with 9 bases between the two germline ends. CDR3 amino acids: CASSYSRVSEQYF. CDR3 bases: TGTGCCAGCAGTTACTCCAGGGTGAGCGAGCAGTACTTC.

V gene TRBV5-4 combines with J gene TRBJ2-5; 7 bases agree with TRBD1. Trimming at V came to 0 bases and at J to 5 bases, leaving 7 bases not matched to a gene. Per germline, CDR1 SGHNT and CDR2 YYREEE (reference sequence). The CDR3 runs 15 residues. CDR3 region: CASSLEGQSEETQYF. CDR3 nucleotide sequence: TGTGCCAGCAGCTTGGAGGGACAGTCGGAGGAGACCCAGTACTTC.

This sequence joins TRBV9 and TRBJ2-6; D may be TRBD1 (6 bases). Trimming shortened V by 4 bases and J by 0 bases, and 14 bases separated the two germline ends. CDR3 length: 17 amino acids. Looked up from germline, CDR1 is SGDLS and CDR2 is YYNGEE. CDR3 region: CASSTQGPSSGANVLTF. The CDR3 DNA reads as TGTGCCAGCAGCACACAGGGCCCGAGCTCTGGGGCCAACGTCCTGACTTTC.

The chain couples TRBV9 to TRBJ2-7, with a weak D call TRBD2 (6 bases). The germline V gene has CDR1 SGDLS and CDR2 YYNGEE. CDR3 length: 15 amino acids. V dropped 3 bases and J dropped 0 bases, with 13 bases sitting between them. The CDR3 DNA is TGTGCCAGCAGCGCCCTAGCGACCCACTCCTACGAGCAGTACTTC. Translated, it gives CASSALATHSYEQYF.

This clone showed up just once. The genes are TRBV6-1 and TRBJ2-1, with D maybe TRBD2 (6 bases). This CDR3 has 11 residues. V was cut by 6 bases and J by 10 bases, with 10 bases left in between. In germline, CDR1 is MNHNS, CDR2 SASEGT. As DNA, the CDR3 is TGTGCCAGCAGGGCGACTAGGGAGCAGTTCTTC. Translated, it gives CASRATREQFF.

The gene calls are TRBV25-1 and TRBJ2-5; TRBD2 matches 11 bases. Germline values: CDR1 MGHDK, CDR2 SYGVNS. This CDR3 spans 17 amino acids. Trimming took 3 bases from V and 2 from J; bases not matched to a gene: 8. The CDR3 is CASSDASGGSYQETQYF. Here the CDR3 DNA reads TGTGCCAGCAGTGATGCTAGCGGGGGGTCCTATCAAGAGACCCAGTACTTC. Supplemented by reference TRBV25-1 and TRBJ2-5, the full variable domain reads EADIYQTPRYLVIGTGKKITLECSQTMGHDKMYWYQQDPGMELHLIHYSYGVNSTEKGDLSSESTVSRIRTEHFPLTLESARPSHTSQYLCASSDASGGSYQETQYFGPGTRLLVL.

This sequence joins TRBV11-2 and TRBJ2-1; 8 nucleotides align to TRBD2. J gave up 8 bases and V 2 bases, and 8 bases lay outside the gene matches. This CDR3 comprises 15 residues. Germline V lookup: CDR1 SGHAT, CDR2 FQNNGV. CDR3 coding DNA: TGTGCCAGCAGCTTACCACTGAGCGGGAGTTATGAGCAGTTCTTC. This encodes CASSLPLSGSYEQFF.

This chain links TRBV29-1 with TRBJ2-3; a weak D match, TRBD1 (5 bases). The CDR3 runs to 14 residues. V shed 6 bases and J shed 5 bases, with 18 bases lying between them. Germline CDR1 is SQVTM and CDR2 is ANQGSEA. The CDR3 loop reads CSVHRSHTVDTQYF. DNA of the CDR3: TGCAGCGTGCACAGGTCACACACAGTAGATACGCAGTATTTT.

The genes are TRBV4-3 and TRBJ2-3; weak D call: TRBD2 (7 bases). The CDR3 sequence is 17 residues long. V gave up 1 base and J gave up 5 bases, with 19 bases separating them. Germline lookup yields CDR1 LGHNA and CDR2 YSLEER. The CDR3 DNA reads TGCGCCAGCAGCCAAGTCAGTGGGGAGGGGGTGGGAGATACGCAGTATTTT. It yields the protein CASSQVSGEGVGDTQYF.

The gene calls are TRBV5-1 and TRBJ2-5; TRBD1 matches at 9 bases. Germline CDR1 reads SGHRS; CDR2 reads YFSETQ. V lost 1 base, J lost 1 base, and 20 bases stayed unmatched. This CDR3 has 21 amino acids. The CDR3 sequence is CASSLPTAGDRENGPQETQYF. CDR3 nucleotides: TGCGCCAGCAGCTTGCCAACGGCCGGGGACAGGGAAAATGGCCCCCAAGAGACCCAGTACTTC.

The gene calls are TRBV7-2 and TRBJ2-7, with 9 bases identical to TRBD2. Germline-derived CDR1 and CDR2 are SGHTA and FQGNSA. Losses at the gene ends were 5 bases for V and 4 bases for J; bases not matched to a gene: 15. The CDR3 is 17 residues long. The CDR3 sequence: CASSLGTSSARYYEQYF. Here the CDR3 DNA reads TGTGCCAGCAGCCTTGGGACTAGCAGTGCGAGGTATTACGAGCAGTACTTC.

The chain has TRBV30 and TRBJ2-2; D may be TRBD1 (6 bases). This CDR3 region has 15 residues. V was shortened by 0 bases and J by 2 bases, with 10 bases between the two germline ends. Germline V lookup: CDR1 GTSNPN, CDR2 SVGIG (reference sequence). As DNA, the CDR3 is TGTGCCTGGAGTGTGGGGGCCGCAAACACCGGGGAGCTGTTTTTT. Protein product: CAWSVGAANTGELFF.

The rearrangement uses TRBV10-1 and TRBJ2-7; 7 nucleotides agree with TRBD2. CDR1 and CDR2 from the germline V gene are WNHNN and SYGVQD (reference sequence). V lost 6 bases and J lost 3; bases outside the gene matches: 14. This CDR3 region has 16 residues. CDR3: CASRDGREPLIYEQYF. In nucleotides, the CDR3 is TGCGCCAGCAGGGATGGGAGGGAGCCGCTAATCTACGAGCAGTACTTC.

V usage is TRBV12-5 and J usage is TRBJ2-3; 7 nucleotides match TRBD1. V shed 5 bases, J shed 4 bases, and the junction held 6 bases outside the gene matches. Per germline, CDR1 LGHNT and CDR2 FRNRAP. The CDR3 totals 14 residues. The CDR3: CASGPSTGPDTQYF. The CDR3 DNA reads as TGTGCTAGTGGTCCCTCGACAGGGCCAGATACGCAGTATTTT.